This TCR beta chain stems from a study of technical replicates of blood from a few donors. Only in-frame clones appear in the TCRdb table, and some are missing; sequencing was by immunoSEQ multiplex PCR. Among under 85,000 clones listed, approximately 93% were seen once. This clonotype originated in a human donor in good health. Material: T cells isolated from PBMCs.

CDR3 coding DNA: TGTGCCAGCAGCCCACGTGGACTGGTCGACATCGCAGATACGCAGTATTTT. Translation: CASSPRGLVDIADTQYF. The chain carries TRBV13 and TRBJ2-3; weak D call: TRBD2 (5 bases). The CDR3 covers 17 residues. Germline V gene lookup returns CDR1 PRHDT and CDR2 FYEKMQ (reference sequence). V was trimmed by 5 bases and J by 4 bases, leaving 22 bases between them.